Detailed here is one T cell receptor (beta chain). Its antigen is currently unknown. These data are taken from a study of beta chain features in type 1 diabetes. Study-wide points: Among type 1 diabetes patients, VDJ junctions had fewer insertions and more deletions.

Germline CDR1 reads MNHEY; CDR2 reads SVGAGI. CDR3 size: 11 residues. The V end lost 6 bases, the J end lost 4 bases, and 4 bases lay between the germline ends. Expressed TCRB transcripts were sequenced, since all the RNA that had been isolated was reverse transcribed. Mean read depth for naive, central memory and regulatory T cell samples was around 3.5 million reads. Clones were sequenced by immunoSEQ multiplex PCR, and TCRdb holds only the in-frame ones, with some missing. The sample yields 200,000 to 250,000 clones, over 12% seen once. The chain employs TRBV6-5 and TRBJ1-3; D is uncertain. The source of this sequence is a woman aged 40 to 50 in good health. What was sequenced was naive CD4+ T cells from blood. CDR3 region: CASSLGNTIYF. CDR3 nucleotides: TGTGCCAGCAGCCTGGGAAACACCATATATTTT.